A single sample is the source of the 26 T cell receptor beta chains below, sequenced in a study of CD8+CD57+ T cells in acquired aplastic anemia. The sequenced patients had an expansion of CD8+CD57+ cells seen by flow cytometry. CDR3 and TCR beta VDJ profiling relied on a genomic DNA template. TCRdb used MiXCR to reprocess the reads, holding one entry per CDR3 protein. The table lists 75,000 to 80,000 distinct CDR3 sequences, under 80% of them singletons. Sequencing used sorted CD4+, CD8+, or CD8+CD57+ T cells (not recorded which) from PBMCs. These receptors were obtained from a human donor with aplastic anemia.

This chain joins TRBV20-1 and TRBJ2-7; 9 positions match TRBD1. The CDR3 has 13 residues. The germline V gene encodes CDR1 DFQATT and CDR2 SNEGSKA (reference sequence). V was pared by 7 bases and J by 2 bases, with 6 bases of the junction left unmatched. As DNA, the CDR3 is TGCAGTGGGAGAGGGACAGGGACCTACGAGCAGTACTTC. Its translation is CSGRGTGTYEQYF.

In its sample, this clonotype was seen a few times. The rearrangement links TRBV15 to TRBJ2-7; maybe TRBD2 (6 bases). Germline values: CDR1 LNHNV, CDR2 YYDKDF (reference sequence). The CDR3 extends over 15 amino acids. V shed 2 bases and J shed 2 bases, with 13 bases lying between them. The CDR3 sequence is CATSRSGTVAYEQYF. DNA for the CDR3: TGTGCCACCAGCAGATCCGGGACTGTTGCCTACGAGCAGTACTTC.

J is TRBJ1-1 and V is TRBV19; 8 nucleotides line up with TRBD1. The V and J ends lost 5 bases and 0 bases, in that order; junction bases with no gene match: 5. This CDR3 is built from 15 residues. Germline assignment: CDR1 LNHDA and CDR2 SQIVND (reference sequence). For the CDR3, the DNA is TGTGCCAGTAGTCTACACAGGGGGATGAACACTGAAGCTTTCTTT. Translating gives CASSLHRGMNTEAFF. The full variable domain, completed using reference TRBV19 and TRBJ1-1, is DGGITQSPKYLFRKEGQNVTLSCEQNLNHDAMYWYRQDPGQGLRLIYYSQIVNDFQKGDIAEGYSVSREKKESFPLTVTSAQKNPTAFYLCASSLHRGMNTEAFFGQGTRLTVV.

The chain employs TRBV2 and TRBJ2-5; TRBD2 is a possible D gene (5 bases). The CDR3 is made up of 14 amino acids. V gave up 3 bases and J gave up 1 base, with 9 bases separating them. Germline V lookup: CDR1 SNHLY, CDR2 FYNNEI. Here the CDR3 reads CASSEGAPQETQYF. CDR3 nucleotide sequence: TGTGCCAGCAGTGAGGGAGCGCCCCAAGAGACCCAGTACTTC.

The chain links TRBV2 to TRBJ1-3; unclear D gene. The germline V and J ends were trimmed by 1 base and 3 bases, with 10 bases remaining between them. This CDR3 has 15 residues. Germline assignment: CDR1 SNHLY and CDR2 FYNNEI. CDR3 bases: TGTGCCAGCAGTGAAGGACCCCGCTTTGGAAACACCATATATTTT. This gives the protein CASSEGPRFGNTIYF.

This clonotype was detected only a few times. J is TRBJ2-5 and V is TRBV24-1; 7 nucleotides line up with TRBD2. The CDR3 loop spans 14 amino acids. CDR1 and CDR2 from the germline V gene are KGHDR and SFDVKD. The V segment lost 2 bases and the J segment 5 bases; nucleotides outside the gene matches: 4. Here the CDR3 DNA reads TGTGCCACCAGTGATTGGACTAGGGTGGAGACCCAGTACTTC. This gives the protein CATSDWTRVETQYF.

This clonotype was counted a single time. Compared with germline, one end of the junction differs, possibly owing to a read error. The chain combines TRBV13 with TRBJ2-5; maybe TRBD2 (6 bases). There are 15 residues in the CDR3. Germline values: CDR1 PRHDT, CDR2 FYEKMQ (reference sequence). The CDR3 DNA reads TGTGCCAGCAGCGTAGGCCCGCAGGGAGGTGAGACCCAGTACTTC. Encoded protein: CASSVGPQGGETQYF.

V usage is TRBV7-2 and J usage is TRBJ1-1; D ambiguous. With 4 bases removed from V and 5 bases from J, the gap between germline ends came to 5 bases. The CDR3 covers 11 residues. CDR1 is SGHTA, CDR2 FQGNSA, per germline. The CDR3 sequence is CASSSWTEAFF. The DNA of the CDR3 is TGTGCCAGCAGCTCATGGACTGAAGCTTTCTTT.

The rearrangement joins TRBV29-1 to TRBJ2-7; 7 bases match TRBD1. From germline, CDR1 is SQVTM and CDR2 ANQGSEA. The CDR3 is 12 amino acids. Trimming took 6 bases from V and 3 from J; bases not matched to a gene: 5. This chain's CDR3 is CSVEGQNYEQYF. The CDR3 DNA is TGCAGCGTAGAGGGACAGAACTACGAGCAGTACTTC.

V gene TRBV29-1 combines with J gene TRBJ2-3, with TRBD2 as a possible D gene (6 bases). V dropped 2 bases and J dropped 3 bases, with 9 bases sitting between them. The CDR3 spans 13 residues. Germline V gene sequence: CDR1 SQVTM, CDR2 ANQGSEA. The CDR3 DNA reads as TGCAGCGTTGAACGGGACTTAACAGATACGCAGTATTTT. Translated: CSVERDLTDTQYF.

This clonotype has just one count. The CDR3 spells CASSSHGLAGEYEQYF. CDR3 sequence (DNA): TGTGCCAGCAGCTCCCACGGACTAGCGGGAGAATACGAGCAGTACTTC. V and J are TRBV11-1 and TRBJ2-7; TRBD2 aligns across 13 bases. Losses at the gene ends were 4 bases for V and 4 bases for J; bases not matched to a gene: 7. CDR3 size: 16 residues. Looked up from germline, CDR1 is SGHAT and CDR2 is FQDESV (reference sequence).

The chain joins TRBV2 to TRBJ2-1; D is ambiguous. CDR3 length: 14 amino acids. Trimming took off 6 bases at V and 8 bases at J, with 17 bases between the two ends. Germline CDR1 SNHLY, CDR2 FYNNEI. The CDR3 DNA reads TGTGCCAGCAGCCCTCATTCGTTGGATGATGAGCAGTTCTTC. Translation gives CASSPHSLDDEQFF. The full variable domain, its missing parts supplied by reference TRBV2 and TRBJ2-1, is EPEVTQTPSHQVTQMGQEVILRCVPISNHLYFYWYRQILGQKVEFLVSFYNNEISEKSEIFDDQFSVERPDGSNFTLKIRSTKLEDSAMYFCASSPHSLDDEQFFGPGTRLTVL.

CDR3 sequence (DNA): TGTGCCAGTAGTGGGACAAGGACAGGGAATCAGCCCCAGCATTTT. Protein: CASSGTRTGNQPQHF. The chain uses TRBV19 and TRBJ1-5, with 8 positions matching TRBD1. The CDR3 extends over 15 amino acids. Germline CDR1 reads LNHDA; CDR2 reads SQIVND (reference sequence). The ends lost 5 bases at V and 4 bases at J; junction bases unmatched: 7. Full variable domain (outside the CDR3, taken from reference TRBV19 and TRBJ1-5): DGGITQSPKYLFRKEGQNVTLSCEQNLNHDAMYWYRQDPGQGLRLIYYSQIVNDFQKGDIAEGYSVSREKKESFPLTVTSAQKNPTAFYLCASSGTRTGNQPQHFGDGTRLSIL.

The chain couples TRBV10-3 to TRBJ1-5, with TRBD1 as a possible D gene (6 bases). There are 14 residues in the CDR3. V lost 4 bases and J 1 base, leaving 8 bases between the germline ends. The germline V gene encodes CDR1 ENHRY and CDR2 SYGVKD. CDR3 sequence: CAISVGASNQPQHF. The CDR3 DNA is TGTGCCATCAGTGTGGGGGCAAGCAATCAGCCCCAGCATTTT.

Notes on this clonotype: Sequence at one end of the junction differs from germline and may be a read error. CDR3 in DNA: TGTGCCACCAGTGATGGCGGGGCAGATAGGTCCTACGAGCAGTACTTC. Amino acids: CATSDGGADRSYEQYF. The chain is built from TRBV10-3 and TRBJ2-7; TRBD2 might be the D (6 bases). The CDR3 spans 16 residues. CDR1 is ENHRY, CDR2 SYGVKD, per germline.

Of note for this clonotype: This may come from a read error, since a much larger clone is one base off. This CDR3 fails to terminate in the conserved phenylalanine or tryptophan, so it likely reflects a read error. The V gene is TRBV5-5, the J gene TRBJ1-2, with no clear D. This CDR3 has 14 amino acids. V lost 1 base, J lost 3 bases, and 10 bases lay in between. Germline CDR1 reads SGHKS; CDR2 reads YYEKEE (reference sequence). The CDR3 reads CASSLHSSYYGYTS. Written as DNA, the CDR3 is TGTGCCAGCAGCTTGCACAGTTCCTACTATGGCTACACCTCC.

The rearrangement joins TRBV20-1 to TRBJ2-3, with D hard to call. CDR3 size: 14 residues. CDR1 DFQATT and CDR2 SNEGSKA come from the germline V gene (reference sequence). V was cut by 6 bases and J by 2 bases, with 15 bases left in between. Here the CDR3 DNA reads TGCAGTGCCCAGAGAGCCTTATCCACAGATACGCAGTATTTT. This gives the protein CSAQRALSTDTQYF.

About this clonotype itself: Just one base apart from a much larger clone, this may be a read error. The chain is built from TRBV9 and TRBJ2-7; D call uncertain. From germline, CDR1 is SGDLS and CDR2 YYNGEE. This CDR3 region has 14 residues. CDR3 coding DNA: TGTGCCAGCAGCGTAGAAAACCGGTTCTACGGGCAGTACTTC. Residues: CASSVENRFYGQYF. Full variable domain (remainder filled in from reference TRBV9 and TRBJ2-7): DSGVTQTPKHLITATGQRVTLRCSPRSGDLSVYWYQQSLDQGLQFLIQYYNGEERAKGNILERFSAQQFPDLHSELNLSSLELGDSALYFCASSVENRFYGQYFGPGTRLTVT.

V is TRBV25-1 and J is TRBJ2-7; 7 bases line up with TRBD1. After removal of 4 bases from V and 1 base from J, the junction contained 4 bases not matched to a gene. The CDR3 loop spans 14 amino acids. Germline loops: CDR1 MGHDK, CDR2 SYGVNS. The CDR3 DNA reads as TGTGCCAGCAGTGCGACAGGGTTTTCCTACGAGCAGTACTTC. Its translation: CASSATGFSYEQYF.

V and J are TRBV11-1 and TRBJ2-1; 7 bases match TRBD1. The J segment lost 3 bases and the V segment lost 5 bases, leaving 13 bases of the junction unmatched. CDR1 and CDR2 from the germline V gene are SGHAT and FQDESV (reference sequence). The CDR3 contains 17 residues. The CDR3 sequence is CASSPPLRQGVYNEQFF. The CDR3 coding sequence is TGTGCCAGCAGCCCACCCCTAAGACAGGGAGTCTACAATGAGCAGTTCTTC.

The chain couples TRBV10-1 to TRBJ1-5; the match to TRBD1 covers 10 bases. Germline V gene sequence: CDR1 WNHNN, CDR2 SYGVQD (reference sequence). This CDR3 spans 14 amino acids. The V and J ends lost 4 bases and 7 bases, in that order; junction bases with no gene match: 4. In DNA, the CDR3 is TGCGCCAGCAGTGTGACAGGGGGCCAGCAGCCCCAGCATTTT. It encodes CASSVTGGQQPQHF.

This chain links TRBV11-1 with TRBJ2-7; D is possibly TRBD2 (5 bases). Per the germline V gene, CDR1 is SGHAT and CDR2 is FQDESV (reference sequence). The CDR3 has 16 amino acids. Trimming pared 0 bases from V and 0 bases from J, leaving 12 bases between. The CDR3, as DNA: TGTGCCAGCAGCTTAGCCGGAGGATACTTCTCCTACGAGCAGTACTTC. Protein product: CASSLAGGYFSYEQYF.

This rearrangement joins TRBV7-2 to TRBJ1-3, with a tentative D call TRBD1 (6 bases). The CDR3 covers 13 residues. Germline CDR1 and CDR2: SGHTA and FQGNSA. V dropped 4 bases and J dropped 8 bases, with 12 bases sitting between them. CDR3 nucleotides: TGTGCCAGCAGCTCAGACAGGTCGCACACCATATATTTT. Its translation: CASSSDRSHTIYF.

J is TRBJ2-7 and V is TRBV24-1, with D tentatively TRBD1 (6 bases). The V and J ends lost 6 bases and 6 bases respectively, with 11 bases between them. CDR1 KGHDR and CDR2 SFDVKD come from the germline V gene. The CDR3 covers 12 residues. The CDR3 loop reads CATSHTGREQYF. As DNA, the CDR3 is TGTGCCACCAGTCATACAGGGCGCGAGCAGTACTTC.

The chain uses TRBV9 and TRBJ2-2; D is unclear. The ends were cut back, 0 bases at V and 6 bases at J, with 9 bases in the middle. This CDR3 region has 14 residues. Germline V gene lookup returns CDR1 SGDLS and CDR2 YYNGEE. The CDR3 spells CASSVVKFPGELFF. The CDR3, as DNA: TGTGCCAGCAGCGTAGTTAAGTTCCCCGGGGAGCTGTTTTTT.

V usage is TRBV2 and J usage is TRBJ2-5; D ambiguous. With 7 bases removed from V and 5 bases from J, the gap between germline ends came to 5 bases. From germline, CDR1 is SNHLY and CDR2 FYNNEI. CDR3 length equals 10 residues. The CDR3 spells CASMLETQYF. CDR3 nucleotides: TGTGCCAGCATGTTGGAGACCCAGTACTTC. Supplemented by reference TRBV2 and TRBJ2-5, the full variable domain reads EPEVTQTPSHQVTQMGQEVILRCVPISNHLYFYWYRQILGQKVEFLVSFYNNEISEKSEIFDDQFSVERPDGSNFTLKIRSTKLEDSAMYFCASMLETQYFGPGTRLLVL.